These 2 T cell receptor beta chains came from one sample sequenced in a study of blood T cell repertoires in COVID-19. TCRdb's table, derived via immunoSEQ multiplex PCR, lists solely in-frame clones and lacks some. Seen here are 150,000 to 200,000 clones, about four fifths observed once, and the top ten hold over 2%. The material sequenced was peripheral blood. The receptors shown here come from a woman older than 75 with acute or convalescent COVID-19.

V usage is TRBV4-1 and J usage is TRBJ1-4; D perhaps matches TRBD1 (5 bases). The CDR3 totals 13 residues. Germline CDR1 MGHRA, CDR2 YSYEKL. V lost 5 bases, J lost 4 bases, and 8 bases lay in between. The CDR3: CASSKGLNEKLFF. As DNA, the CDR3 is TGCGCCAGCAGCAAGGGACTTAATGAAAAACTGTTTTTT.

This chain joins TRBV6-2 or TRBV6-3 and TRBJ2-7; D gene ambiguous. This CDR3 region has 13 residues. Germline V lookup: CDR1 MNHEY, CDR2 SVGEGT. The ends were cut back, 4 bases at V and 0 bases at J, with 7 bases in the middle. CDR3 protein: CASSSRGSYEQYF. The CDR3 nucleotides read TGTGCCAGCAGTTCTCGCGGCTCCTACGAGCAGTACTTC.